The present entry profiles one T cell receptor (beta chain) with its context. In germline, CDR1 is WNHNN, CDR2 SYGVQD (reference sequence). V lost 2 bases and J lost 4; bases outside the gene matches: 13. CDR3 length: 17 residues. This sample was taken from a study of blood T cell repertoires in COVID-19. For the study at large: COVID-19 samples from acute and convalescent phases originated in the United States, Italy and Spain. From T cells, B-cell-depleted T cells, or PBMCs came the material, which was cDNA or gDNA.

Per the original methods: For nucleated cells, counts were estimated from reference gene primer amplification. Produced via immunoSEQ multiplex PCR; TCRdb's table is partial and in-frame only. The V and J calls and clone size are taken from that table; D and trimming were inferred from the DNA. The profile shows some 240,000 clones, around 83% of them singletons. Source material: peripheral blood. The chain links TRBV10-1 to TRBJ2-7; 8 bases map to TRBD2. This clonotype was obtained from a man aged 50 to 60 with active or convalescent COVID-19. Here the CDR3 reads CASSEKIWASGFYEQYF. As DNA, the CDR3 is TGCGCCAGCAGTGAGAAAATTTGGGCTAGCGGGTTTTACGAGCAGTACTTC.